The 24 T cell receptor beta chains given below trace back to one sample, sequenced in a study of T cells after posttransplantation cyclophosphamide. The repertoire was sequenced with immunoSEQ multiplex PCR; TCRdb's copy has only in-frame clones and lacks some. Of some 66,000 clones in the sample, about 93% are singletons; the top ten hold about 3%. The sequenced sample consisted of PBMCs. Receptors originate from a young woman in good health and a related stem cell transplant donor.

The chain combines TRBV6-5 with TRBJ2-3, with D possibly TRBD1 on 7 matching bases. Germline CDR1 is MNHEY and CDR2 is SVGAGI. This CDR3 is 12 amino acids long. The V and J ends lost 6 bases and 7 bases respectively, with 11 bases between them. CDR3 protein: CASRTGRYTQYF. DNA of the CDR3: TGTGCCAGCAGGACAGGGAGGTATACGCAGTATTTT.

The chain uses TRBV15 and TRBJ2-4, with no clear D. This CDR3 is built from 13 residues. Germline CDR1 and CDR2: LNHNV and YYDKDF (reference sequence). Trimming left V 0 bases short and J 6 bases short, with 6 bases between. DNA of the CDR3: TGTGCCACCAGCAGAGAGAGTGGAAACATTCAGTACTTC. It specifies CATSRESGNIQYF.

This chain connects TRBV18 to TRBJ2-2; D unclear. CDR1 is KGHSH and CDR2 is LQKENI in the germline V gene. This CDR3 comprises 15 residues. With 0 bases removed from V and 0 bases from J, the gap between germline ends came to 5 bases. The CDR3 sequence: CASSPPTANTGELFF. The CDR3 region has the DNA TGTGCCAGCTCACCACCCACGGCGAACACCGGGGAGCTGTTTTTT.

The chain combines TRBV2 with TRBJ2-3, with D possibly TRBD1 on 6 matching bases. V was cut by 7 bases and J by 2 bases, with 10 bases left in between. Per germline, CDR1 SNHLY and CDR2 FYNNEI. The CDR3 covers 13 residues. The CDR3 here is CASKGTHTDTQYF. The DNA of the CDR3 is TGTGCCAGCAAGGGGACACACACAGATACGCAGTATTTT.

DNA of the CDR3: TGCGCCAGCAGCTTGGCGGGGGGGACAGGAAATTCACCCCTCCACTTT. Amino acid sequence: CASSLAGGTGNSPLHF. The chain links TRBV5-1 to TRBJ1-6; 8 positions agree with TRBD1. V lost 0 bases, J lost 7 bases, and 6 bases stayed unmatched. Per the germline V gene, CDR1 is SGHRS and CDR2 is YFSETQ. This CDR3 is 16 amino acids long.

The chain uses TRBV5-4 and TRBJ2-1; maybe TRBD2 (6 bases). The V and J ends lost 4 bases and 6 bases respectively, with 14 bases between them. The CDR3 runs 14 residues. Germline CDR1 SGHNT, CDR2 YYREEE (reference sequence). The CDR3 is CASSLRLVVNEQFF. CDR3 DNA sequence: TGTGCCAGCAGCCTGAGACTAGTTGTCAATGAGCAGTTCTTC. Full variable domain (remainder filled in from reference TRBV5-4 and TRBJ2-1): ETGVTQSPTHLIKTRGQQVTLRCSSQSGHNTVSWYQQALGQGPQFIFQYYREEENGRGNFPPRFSGLQFPNYSSELNVNALELDDSALYLCASSLRLVVNEQFFGPGTRLTVL.

The chain has TRBV18 and TRBJ1-6; D remains unclear. The CDR3 is made up of 14 amino acids. Between the trimmed V and J ends, which lost 0 bases and 5 bases, there was a span of 5 bases. Per germline, CDR1 KGHSH and CDR2 LQKENI. CDR3 coding DNA: TGTGCCAGCTCACCACCGGTCGATAATTCACCCCTCCACTTT. This codes for CASSPPVDNSPLHF.

This clone was counted a single time. The rearrangement uses TRBV29-1 and TRBJ1-2; TRBD1 might be the D (6 bases). With 7 bases removed from V and 0 bases from J, the gap between germline ends came to 15 bases. CDR3 size: 14 residues. Germline values: CDR1 SQVTM, CDR2 ANQGSEA. In DNA, the CDR3 is TGCAGCGCCGGGGCCCGGACAGCTAACTATGGCTACACCTTC. Its protein is CSAGARTANYGYTF.

V gene TRBV30 combines with J gene TRBJ2-1; 9 nucleotides line up with TRBD2. Germline V gene lookup returns CDR1 GTSNPN and CDR2 SVGIG (reference sequence). The V segment lost 2 bases and the J segment 4 bases; nucleotides outside the gene matches: 6. This CDR3 contains 15 residues. The CDR3 loop reads CAWSSSGVAYNEQFF. In DNA, the CDR3 is TGTGCCTGGAGTTCTAGCGGGGTAGCGTACAATGAGCAGTTCTTC.

V gene TRBV5-6 combines with J gene TRBJ1-1, with D unresolved. CDR1 and CDR2 from the germline V gene are SGHDT and YYEEEE. Trimming shortened V by 0 bases and J by 4 bases, and 7 bases separated the two germline ends. This CDR3 spans 13 amino acids. The CDR3 DNA is TGTGCCAGCAGCTTGGGAGGGAGCACTGAAGCTTTCTTT. Protein sequence: CASSLGGSTEAFF.

The chain employs TRBV7-2 and TRBJ1-6; a possible D gene is TRBD1 (6 bases). V lost 0 bases and J lost 0, with 12 bases in between. CDR1 and CDR2 from the germline V gene are SGHTA and FQGNSA. The CDR3 has 18 residues. The CDR3 DNA sequence: TGTGCCAGCAGCTTAGCCCCCGGACAGATCTCCTATAATTCACCCCTCCACTTT. Encoded protein: CASSLAPGQISYNSPLHF.

The rearrangement joins TRBV5-6 to TRBJ2-5; 10 bases fit TRBD2. CDR3 length equals 15 residues. V was clipped by 0 bases and J by 9 bases; unmatched bases: 8. Germline V gene sequence: CDR1 SGHDT, CDR2 YYEEEE. In DNA, the CDR3 is TGTGCCAGCAGCTTGGTACTAGCGGGACGCAAGGCCCAGTACTTC. Translated, it gives CASSLVLAGRKAQYF.

This chain links TRBV2 with TRBJ1-6; no firm D call. The V gene's germline CDR1 is SNHLY and CDR2 FYNNEI. Trimming shortened V by 5 bases and J by 9 bases, and 8 bases separated the two germline ends. This CDR3 region has 12 residues. The CDR3 sequence: CASSPSFSPLHF. CDR3 DNA sequence: TGTGCCAGCAGTCCCAGTTTTTCACCCCTCCACTTT.

V usage is TRBV27 and J usage is TRBJ2-2; TRBD2 matches 12 bases. V was pared by 4 bases and J by 4 bases, with 4 bases of the junction left unmatched. The CDR3 contains 16 residues. CDR1 and CDR2 (germline): MNHEY, SMNVEV (reference sequence). CDR3 nucleotide sequence: TGTGCCAGCAGTTCTGCTAGCGGGGGGGTCACCGGGGAGCTGTTTTTT. Its translation: CASSSASGGVTGELFF.

The chain combines TRBV9 with TRBJ1-1; the D gene is possibly TRBD1 (5 bases). The CDR3 is made up of 14 amino acids. CDR1 is SGDLS, CDR2 YYNGEE, per germline. V lost 2 bases and J lost 4, with 12 bases in between. The CDR3 sequence: CASSVGPTSTEAFF. The DNA of the CDR3 is TGTGCCAGCAGCGTGGGACCTACGAGCACTGAAGCTTTCTTT.

The rearrangement joins TRBV6-1 to TRBJ1-2; 10 bases map to TRBD1. Germline CDR1 and CDR2: MNHNS and SASEGT. This CDR3 spans 15 amino acids. V dropped 3 bases and J dropped 7; count of bases not matched to a gene: 8. The CDR3 reads CASSETRGQGFGYTF. In nucleotides, the CDR3 is TGTGCCAGCAGTGAGACTAGGGGACAGGGGTTTGGCTACACCTTC.

The chain uses TRBV19 and TRBJ1-5; 9 nucleotides agree with TRBD1. This CDR3 region has 13 residues. Trimming cost V 6 bases and J 7 bases; bases outside gene matches: 4. Germline CDR1 is LNHDA and CDR2 is SQIVND (reference sequence). The CDR3 DNA reads TGTGCCAGTAGCCGGACAGGGGACCAGCCCCAGCATTTT. It is translated as CASSRTGDQPQHF.

This clone was seen a single time. The rearrangement uses TRBV28 and TRBJ2-1; TRBD1 matches 10 bases. Germline values: CDR1 MDHEN, CDR2 SYDVKM. There are 16 residues in the CDR3. J was trimmed by 7 bases and V by 2 bases; bases with no gene match: 8. The CDR3, as DNA: TGTGCCAGCAGTTTACGTTGGACAGGGGGTCATAATGAGCAGTTCTTC. Translating it yields CASSLRWTGGHNEQFF.

The rearrangement links TRBV7-2 to TRBJ2-5; weak D call: TRBD1 (5 bases). V lost 5 bases and J lost 7, with 11 bases in between. Per germline, CDR1 SGHTA and CDR2 FQGNSA. There are 12 residues in the CDR3. The CDR3 DNA follows: TGTGCCAGCAGCGCCTCCCAGGGGACCCAGTACTTC. It yields the protein CASSASQGTQYF.

The chain uses TRBV28 and TRBJ2-1; D call uncertain. Germline CDR1 reads MDHEN; CDR2 reads SYDVKM. V gave up 4 bases and J gave up 6 bases, with 7 bases separating them. The CDR3 consists of 12 residues. The CDR3 nucleotides are TGTGCCAGCAGTTACTTTAGCAATGAGCAGTTCTTC. Amino acids: CASSYFSNEQFF.

The chain joins TRBV4-1 to TRBJ1-1, with a weak D call TRBD1 (5 bases). The CDR3 is 16 residues long. Germline loops: CDR1 MGHRA, CDR2 YSYEKL. Trimming shortened V by 0 bases and J by 4 bases, and 15 bases separated the two germline ends. The CDR3 protein is CASSQDLGGGVTEAFF. CDR3 nucleotide sequence: TGCGCCAGCAGCCAAGATTTGGGGGGGGGAGTCACTGAAGCTTTCTTT.

The V and J genes are TRBV13 and TRBJ1-2, with D unclear. Germline V gene sequence: CDR1 PRHDT, CDR2 FYEKMQ (reference sequence). The CDR3 length is 12 residues. The V and J ends lost 5 bases and 6 bases respectively, with 10 bases between them. This CDR3 is CASSTGLDGYTF. CDR3 DNA: TGTGCCAGCAGCACCGGACTTGATGGCTACACCTTC.

The chain is built from TRBV27 and TRBJ2-7; 7 bases are shared with TRBD1. The CDR3 covers 14 residues. V trimming: 9 bases; J trimming: 0 bases; junction bases outside the gene matches: 8. Germline CDR1 is MNHEY and CDR2 is SMNVEV (reference sequence). The DNA for the CDR3 is TGTGCCAGTCGGCGGACAGGCAGCTCCTACGAGCAGTACTTC. Translating gives CASRRTGSSYEQYF.

This chain links TRBV20-1 with TRBJ1-2; D gene uncertain. This CDR3 has 11 amino acids. Germline-derived CDR1 and CDR2 are DFQATT and SNEGSKA (reference sequence). Trimming cost V 3 bases and J 4 bases, with 6 bases left between them. The CDR3 protein is CSARPIYGYTF. CDR3 nucleotides: TGCAGTGCTAGGCCCATCTATGGCTACACCTTC.